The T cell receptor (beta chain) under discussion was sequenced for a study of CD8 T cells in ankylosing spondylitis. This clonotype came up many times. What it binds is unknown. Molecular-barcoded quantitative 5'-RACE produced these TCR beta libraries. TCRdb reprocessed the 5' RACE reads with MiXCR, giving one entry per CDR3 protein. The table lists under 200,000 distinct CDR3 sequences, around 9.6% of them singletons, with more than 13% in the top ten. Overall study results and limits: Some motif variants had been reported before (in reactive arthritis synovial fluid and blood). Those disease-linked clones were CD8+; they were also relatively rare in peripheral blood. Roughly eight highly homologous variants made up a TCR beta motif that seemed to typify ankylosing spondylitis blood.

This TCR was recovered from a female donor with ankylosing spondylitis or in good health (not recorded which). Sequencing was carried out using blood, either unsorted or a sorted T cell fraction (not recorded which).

The CDR3 reads CSATGLAGREQYF. The DNA for the CDR3 is TGCAGTGCTACGGGACTAGCGGGAAGGGAGCAGTACTTC. The chain joins TRBV20-1 to TRBJ2-7; 13 nucleotides match TRBD2. J gave up 7 bases and V 4 bases, and 4 bases lay outside the gene matches. The CDR3 extends over 13 amino acids. From germline, CDR1 is DFQATT and CDR2 SNEGSKA (reference sequence).